This T cell receptor beta chain stems from a study of T cell responses to AZD1222 COVID-19 vaccine. Turning to this clone: What it binds is unknown.

This CDR3 spans 18 amino acids. CDR1 and CDR2 (germline): SGHTA, FQGNSA. V shed 5 bases, J shed 1 base, and the junction held 11 bases outside the gene matches. Study-level results: The study found Spike-specific TCR breadth and depth rose after two AZD1222 doses. Clonal diversity may have been underestimated in mostly white British donors. None of the repertoires were sampled until the peak T cell response had passed. Seropositive at baseline were only a handful of AZD1222 recipients.

Clones were read by immunoSEQ multiplex PCR, and TCRdb kept only the in-frame ones, dropping some. The repertoire consists of approximately 150,000 clones, with 88% occurring once and the leading ten covering about 5%. The genes are TRBV7-2 and TRBJ2-2; TRBD1 aligns across 9 bases. The TCR comes from an adult who received the MenACWY meningococcal vaccine as a control. The input for sequencing was peripheral blood, taken 28 days after the second dose of the MenACWY control vaccine. The CDR3 is CASSRSPGTGLNTGELFF. As DNA, the CDR3 is TGTGCCAGCAGCAGAAGTCCCGGGACAGGGCTGAACACCGGGGAGCTGTTTTTT.